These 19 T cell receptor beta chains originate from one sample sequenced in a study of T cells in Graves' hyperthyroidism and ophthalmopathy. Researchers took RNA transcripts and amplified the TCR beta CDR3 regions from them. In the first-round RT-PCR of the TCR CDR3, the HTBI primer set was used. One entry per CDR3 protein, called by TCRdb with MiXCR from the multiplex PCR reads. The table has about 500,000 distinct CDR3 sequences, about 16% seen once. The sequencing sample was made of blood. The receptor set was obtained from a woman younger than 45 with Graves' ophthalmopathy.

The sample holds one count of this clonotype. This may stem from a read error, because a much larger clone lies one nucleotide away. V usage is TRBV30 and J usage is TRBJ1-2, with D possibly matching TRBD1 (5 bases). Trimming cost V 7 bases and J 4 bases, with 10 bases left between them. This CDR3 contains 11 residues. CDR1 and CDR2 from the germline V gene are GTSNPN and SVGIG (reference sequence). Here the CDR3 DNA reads TGTGCCTCGGGACGGTCCTATGGCTACACCTTC. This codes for CASGRSYGYTF.

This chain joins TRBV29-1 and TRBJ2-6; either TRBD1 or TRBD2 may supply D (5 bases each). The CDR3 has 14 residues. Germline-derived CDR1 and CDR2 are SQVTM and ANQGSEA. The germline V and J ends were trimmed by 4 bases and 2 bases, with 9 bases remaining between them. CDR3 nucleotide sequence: TGCAGCGTTGGCAGGGACGCTGGGGCCAACGTCCTGACTTTC. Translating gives CSVGRDAGANVLTF. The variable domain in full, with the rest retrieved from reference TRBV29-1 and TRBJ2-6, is SAVISQKPSRDICQRGTSLTIQCQVDSQVTMMFWYRQQPGQSLTLIATANQGSEATYESGFVIDKFPISRPNLTFSTLTVSNMSPEDSSIYLCSVGRDAGANVLTFGAGSRLTVL.

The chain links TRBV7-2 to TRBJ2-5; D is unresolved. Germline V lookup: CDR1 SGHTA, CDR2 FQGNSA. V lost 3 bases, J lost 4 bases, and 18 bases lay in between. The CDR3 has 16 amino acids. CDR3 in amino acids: CASSFGGRSLGETQYF. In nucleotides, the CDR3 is TGTGCCAGCAGCTTTGGCGGTAGATCGTTAGGAGAGACCCAGTACTTC.

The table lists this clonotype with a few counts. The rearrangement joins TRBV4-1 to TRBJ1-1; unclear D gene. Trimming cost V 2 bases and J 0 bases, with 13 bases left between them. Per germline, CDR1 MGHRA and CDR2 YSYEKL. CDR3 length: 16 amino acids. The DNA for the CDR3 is TGCGCCAGCAGCCAAAGCCCCTTACGTATGAACACTGAAGCTTTCTTT. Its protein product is CASSQSPLRMNTEAFF.

CDR3 DNA sequence: TGTGCCACCAGTTTAGCGTTCGATGAGCAGTTCTTC. This translates into CATSLAFDEQFF. J is TRBJ2-1 and V is TRBV24-1; a possible D gene is TRBD2 (5 bases). Germline V gene data show CDR1 as KGHDR and CDR2 as SFDVKD. This CDR3 is built from 12 residues. The ends were cut back, 6 bases at V and 8 bases at J, with 10 bases in the middle.

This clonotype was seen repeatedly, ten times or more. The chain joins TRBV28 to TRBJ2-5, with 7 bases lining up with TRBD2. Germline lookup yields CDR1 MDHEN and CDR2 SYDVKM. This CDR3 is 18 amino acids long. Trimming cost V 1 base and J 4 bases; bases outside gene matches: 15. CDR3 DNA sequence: TGTGCCAGCAGTTTATTCGCCTGGGCGGGAGTTTGGGTAGAGACCCAGTACTTC. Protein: CASSLFAWAGVWVETQYF. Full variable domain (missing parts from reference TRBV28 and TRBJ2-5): DVKVTQSSRYLVKRTGEKVFLECVQDMDHENMFWYRQDPGLGLRLIYFSYDVKMKEKGDIPEGYSVSREKKERFSLILESASTNQTSMYLCASSLFAWAGVWVETQYFGPGTRLLVL.

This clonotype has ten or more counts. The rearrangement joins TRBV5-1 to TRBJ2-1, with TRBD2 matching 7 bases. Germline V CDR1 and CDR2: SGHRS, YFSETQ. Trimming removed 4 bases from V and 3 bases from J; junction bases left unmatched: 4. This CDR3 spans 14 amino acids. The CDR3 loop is CASSHKRDYNEQFF. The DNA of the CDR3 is TGCGCCAGCAGCCATAAGCGGGACTACAATGAGCAGTTCTTC.

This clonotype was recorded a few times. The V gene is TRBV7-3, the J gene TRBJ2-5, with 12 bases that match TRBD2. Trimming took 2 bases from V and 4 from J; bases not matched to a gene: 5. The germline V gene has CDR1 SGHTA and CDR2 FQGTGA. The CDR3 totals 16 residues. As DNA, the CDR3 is TGTGCCAGCAGCTTATCGGGACTAGCGGGCGGAGAGACCCAGTACTTC. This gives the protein CASSLSGLAGGETQYF.

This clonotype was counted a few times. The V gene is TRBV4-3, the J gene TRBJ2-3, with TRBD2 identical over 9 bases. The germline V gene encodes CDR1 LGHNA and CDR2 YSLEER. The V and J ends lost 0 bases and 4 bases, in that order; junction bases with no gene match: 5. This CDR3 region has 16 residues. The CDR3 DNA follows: TGCGCCAGCAGCCAAGATTCTAGCGGGGTTTCAGATACGCAGTATTTT. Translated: CASSQDSSGVSDTQYF.

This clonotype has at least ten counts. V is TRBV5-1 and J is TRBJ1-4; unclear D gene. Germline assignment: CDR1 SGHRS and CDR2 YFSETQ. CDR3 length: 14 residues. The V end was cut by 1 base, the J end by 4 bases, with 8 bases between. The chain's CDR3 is CASSLIGNNEKLFF. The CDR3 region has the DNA TGCGCCAGCAGCTTGATCGGGAATAATGAAAAACTGTTTTTT. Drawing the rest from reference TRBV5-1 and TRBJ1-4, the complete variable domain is KAGVTQTPRYLIKTRGQQVTLSCSPISGHRSVSWYQQTPGQGLQFLFEYFSETQRNKGNFPGRFSGRQFSNSRSEMNVSTLELGDSALYLCASSLIGNNEKLFFGSGTQLSVL.

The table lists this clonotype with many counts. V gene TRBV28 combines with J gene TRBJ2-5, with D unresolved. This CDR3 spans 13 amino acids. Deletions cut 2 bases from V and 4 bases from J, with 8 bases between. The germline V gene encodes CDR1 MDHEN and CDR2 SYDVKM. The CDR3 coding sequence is TGTGCCAGCAGTTTACTTGGGCGAGAGACCCAGTACTTC. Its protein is CASSLLGRETQYF.

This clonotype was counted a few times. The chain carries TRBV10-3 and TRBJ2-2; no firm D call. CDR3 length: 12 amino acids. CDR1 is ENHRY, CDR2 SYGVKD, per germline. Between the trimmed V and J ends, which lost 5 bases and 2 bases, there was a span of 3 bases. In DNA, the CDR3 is TGTGCCATCAGTCGAAACACCGGGGAGCTGTTTTTT. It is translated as CAISRNTGELFF.

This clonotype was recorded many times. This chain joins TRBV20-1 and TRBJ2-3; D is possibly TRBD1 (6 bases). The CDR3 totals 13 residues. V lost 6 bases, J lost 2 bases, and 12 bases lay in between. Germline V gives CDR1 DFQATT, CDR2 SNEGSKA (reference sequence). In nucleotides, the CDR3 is TGCAGTGCAGGGGGACACTACACAGATACGCAGTATTTT. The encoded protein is CSAGGHYTDTQYF.

The CDR3 coding sequence is TGTGCCAGCAGTCTAGGTGGTAGCGGGAGGCTTGAGCAGTTCTTC. Protein product: CASSLGGSGRLEQFF. The J gene is TRBJ2-1, the V gene TRBV12-3 or TRBV12-4; 10 nucleotides agree with TRBD2. The CDR3 is 15 residues long. V dropped 5 bases and J dropped 9; count of bases not matched to a gene: 10.

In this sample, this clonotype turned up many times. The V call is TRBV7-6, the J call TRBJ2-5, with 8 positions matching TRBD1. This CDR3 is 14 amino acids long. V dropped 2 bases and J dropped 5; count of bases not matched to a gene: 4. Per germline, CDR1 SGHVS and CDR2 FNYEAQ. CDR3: CASSLPGGSETQYF. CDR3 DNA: TGTGCCAGCAGCTTACCAGGGGGCAGTGAGACCCAGTACTTC.

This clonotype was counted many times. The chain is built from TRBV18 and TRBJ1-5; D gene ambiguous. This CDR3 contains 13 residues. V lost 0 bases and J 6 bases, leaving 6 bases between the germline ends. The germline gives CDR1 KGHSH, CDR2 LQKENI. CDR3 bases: TGTGCCAGCTCACCACCGGATCTTCAGCCCCAGCATTTT. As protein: CASSPPDLQPQHF. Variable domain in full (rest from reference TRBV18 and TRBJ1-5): NAGVMQNPRHLVRRRGQEARLRCSPMKGHSHVYWYRQLPEEGLKFMVYLQKENIIDESGMPKERFSAEFPKEGPSILRIQQVVRGDSAAYFCASSPPDLQPQHFGDGTRLSIL.

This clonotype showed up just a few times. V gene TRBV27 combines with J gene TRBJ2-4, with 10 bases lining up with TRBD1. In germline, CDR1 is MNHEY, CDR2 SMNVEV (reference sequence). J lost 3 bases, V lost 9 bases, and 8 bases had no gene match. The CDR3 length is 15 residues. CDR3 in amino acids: CASRQGARGKNIQYF. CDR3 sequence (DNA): TGTGCCAGTAGACAGGGGGCTCGGGGCAAAAACATTCAGTACTTC.

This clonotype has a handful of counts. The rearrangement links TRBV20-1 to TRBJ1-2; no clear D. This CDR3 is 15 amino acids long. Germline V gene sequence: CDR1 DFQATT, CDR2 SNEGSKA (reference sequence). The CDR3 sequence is CAGEQVQLGDYGYTF. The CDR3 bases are TGCGCCGGAGAGCAGGTCCAACTCGGAGACTATGGCTACACCTTC.

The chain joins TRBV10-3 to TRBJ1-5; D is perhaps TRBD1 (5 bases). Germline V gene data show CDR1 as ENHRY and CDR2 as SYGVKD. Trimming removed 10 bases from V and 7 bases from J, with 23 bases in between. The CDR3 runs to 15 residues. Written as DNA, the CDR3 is TGTGCCAGCCATCCCCCCGACCAGGGTTGCCAGCCCCAGCATTTT. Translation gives CASHPPDQGCQPQHF.